This T cell receptor beta chain was captured in a study of control samples from healthy donors and cancer patients (dated by TCRdb to 2018 to 2021). This clone is a singleton in its sample. No antigen is known for it. The record has no base qualities; no much larger clone is one base away. CDR1 and CDR2, looked up from the germline V gene (reference sequence), are LGHDT and YNNKEL. From its cysteine to its phenylalanine, the CDR3 spans 19 amino acids. The CDR3 DNA has 57 bases and is translated from base 1. Compared with germline, V lacks 4 bases and J lacks 5 bases; bases without a gene match: 21. Receptors were amplified or captured by the immunoSEQ multiplex PCR assay. Drawn from immuneACCESS, this table holds only the in-frame rearrangements with V and J called that TCRdb kept. Clones are partly lost; checked studies trace under half to an unresolved V gene and leave the rest unexplained. The sample table records roughly 130,000 clones; 75% to 95% of these occur just once. The top ten clones comprise less than 2.5% of the sample.

The sequence derives from a man between 18 and 35 years old in good health. This chain is built from TRBV3-1 (or the pseudogene TRBV3-2) and TRBJ2-5, with 8 middle bases fitting TRBD2. Sequencing used blood. The CDR3 sequence is CASSPLDPGLGGSRETQYF. The DNA sequence is TGTGCCAGCAGCCCTCTTGATCCGGGACTAGGAGGAAGTAGGGAGACCCAGTACTTC.